The clone carrying this T cell receptor beta chain has only a few counts. Its antigen is not identified. The CDR3 runs 16 residues. Trimming took 5 bases from V and 3 from J; bases not matched to a gene: 9. Germline CDR1 and CDR2: SGHTA and FQGNSA. This entry is derived from a study of T cell responses to AZD1222 COVID-19 vaccine. Study-wide points: Repertoires were obtained only post-peak T cell response.

The protocol was immunoSEQ multiplex PCR, while the TCRdb copy is restricted to in-frame clones and leaves out a portion. The profile shows 200,000 to 250,000 clones, just over 90% of them singletons. The TCR originated in an adult in good health. The sequencing used peripheral blood, collected on day 0 of MenACWY control vaccination. The chain carries TRBV7-2 and TRBJ1-4; 7 positions match TRBD1. The CDR3 reads CASSPHPGGSNEKLFF. The CDR3, as DNA: TGTGCCAGCAGCCCCCATCCAGGGGGGTCTAATGAAAAACTGTTTTTT.